The rows below give T cell receptor beta chains drawn from one sample of a study of blood T cell repertoires in COVID-19. Generated by immunoSEQ multiplex PCR, the TCRdb table keeps only in-frame clones and is missing some. This table holds around 190,000 clones, 75% to 90% found once. Specimen: peripheral blood. Every receptor here comes from a woman aged 70-85 years with COVID-19, enrolled during active disease. CDR3s include the opening cysteine and the closing phenylalanine or tryptophan. A D gene is named only where the DNA matches it firmly. Not all rows give a size; the values are once, few, many and, for expanded clones, a class.

V: TRBV6-6
D: TRBD2
size: .
J: TRBJ2-2
DNA: TGTGCCAGCAGTCGAGGGACTAGCGGGGCGAACACCGGGGAGCTGTTTTTT
CDR3: CASSRGTSGANTGELFF

V: TRBV7-2
D: TRBD1
size: .
J: TRBJ1-4
DNA: TGTGCCAGCAGCTTAGGGGACAGGGACGGTGAAAAACTGTTTTTT
CDR3: CASSLGDRDGEKLFF

V: TRBV2
D: TRBD2
size: .
J: TRBJ2-7
DNA: TGTGCCAGCAGCGGTAGCGGGAGAGAGCAGTACTTC
CDR3: CASSGSGREQYF

V: TRBV24-1
D: .
size: few
J: TRBJ2-2
DNA: TGTGCCACCAGTGATTGGCGGGGGCGCACCGGGGAGCTGTTTTTT
CDR3: CATSDWRGRTGELFF

V: TRBV7-3
D: .
size: .
J: TRBJ2-2
DNA: TGTGCCAGCAGCTCCCAACCCCCGGGGAGTCCTGACGGGGAGCTGTTTTTT
CDR3: CASSSQPPGSPDGELFF

V: TRBV28
D: TRBD1
size: .
J: TRBJ2-1
DNA: TGTGCCAGCAGTGACTTACCGGGACAGGGGATCGATGAGCAGTTCTTC
CDR3: CASSDLPGQGIDEQFF

V: TRBV30
D: .
size: few
J: TRBJ2-1
DNA: TGTGCCTGGAGTGGCCAGGGGACGGACAATGAGCAGTTCTTC
CDR3: CAWSGQGTDNEQFF

V: TRBV15
D: .
size: .
J: TRBJ2-2
DNA: TGTGCCACCAGTATCGGGCTAAGGCTAGCTTCAACCGGGGAGCTGTTTTTT
CDR3: CATSIGLRLASTGELFF

V: TRBV7-2
D: TRBD2
size: .
J: TRBJ2-7
DNA: TGTGCCAGCAGCTTGCAGGGAGGGAAAGACGGCGAGCAGTACTTC
CDR3: CASSLQGGKDGEQYF

V: TRBV11-2
D: .
size: .
J: TRBJ2-7
DNA: TGTGCCAGCAGCTCCTTCCGACTAGGGGCCTACGAGCAGTACTTC
CDR3: CASSSFRLGAYEQYF

V: TRBV5-4
D: TRBD2
size: .
J: TRBJ2-7
DNA: TGTGCCAGCAGCCAGGGACTAGCGGGGTCGTACGAGCAGTACTTC
CDR3: CASSQGLAGSYEQYF

V: TRBV24-1
D: TRBD2
size: .
J: TRBJ2-2
DNA: TGTGCCACCAGTGATTTGGCACTAGCGGGATCAGCCGGGGAGCTGTTTTTT
CDR3: CATSDLALAGSAGELFF

V: TRBV4-1
D: .
size: .
J: TRBJ1-1
DNA: TGCGCCAGCAGCCAAGAAGGGGGAATGAACACTGAAGCTTTCTTT
CDR3: CASSQEGGMNTEAFF

V: TRBV30
D: .
size: .
J: TRBJ1-4
DNA: TGTGCCTGGAGTACCACAACGAGGGTGTTTTTT
CDR3: CAWSTTTRVFF

V: TRBV2
D: .
size: .
J: TRBJ1-1
DNA: TGTGCCAGCGGTCGAGATCTAAACACTGAAGCTTTCTTT
CDR3: CASGRDLNTEAFF

V: TRBV5-6
D: .
size: .
J: TRBJ1-2
DNA: TGTGCCAGCAGCCTTGGGGAGTTCGGCACCACTCTCAAGGGCTACACCTTC
CDR3: CASSLGEFGTTLKGYTF

V: TRBV18
D: .
size: .
J: TRBJ1-1
DNA: TGTGCCAGCTCACTTAGCATAACCCTCGGGGCTGAAGCTTTCTTT
CDR3: CASSLSITLGAEAFF

V: TRBV30
D: .
size: few
J: TRBJ1-6
DNA: TGTGCCTGGAGTCGTACGGGAATTTCACCCCTCCACTTT
CDR3: CAWSRTGISPLHF

V: TRBV19
D: .
size: .
J: TRBJ1-5
DNA: TGTGCCAGTAGTCCCCTCCTTCTCTCGGGACAGCCCCAGCATTTT
CDR3: CASSPLLLSGQPQHF

V: TRBV29-1
D: .
size: .
J: TRBJ1-5
DNA: TGCAGCGTTGAGGAGGGACCACCCAATCAGCCCCAGCATTTT
CDR3: CSVEEGPPNQPQHF

V: TRBV7-6
D: TRBD2
size: once
J: TRBJ2-1
DNA: TGTGCCAGCAGCTTACTTGGACTAGCGATGAATGAGCAGTTCTTC
CDR3: CASSLLGLAMNEQFF

V: TRBV7-3
D: .
size: .
J: TRBJ1-2
DNA: TGTGCCAGCAGCCCTAGTGGCAGGGGAGCCGAGGGTGGCTACACCTTC
CDR3: CASSPSGRGAEGGYTF

V: TRBV11-2
D: TRBD2
size: .
J: TRBJ2-7
DNA: TGTGCCAGCAGCATAGCGGGGAAATCCTACGAGCAGTACTTC
CDR3: CASSIAGKSYEQYF